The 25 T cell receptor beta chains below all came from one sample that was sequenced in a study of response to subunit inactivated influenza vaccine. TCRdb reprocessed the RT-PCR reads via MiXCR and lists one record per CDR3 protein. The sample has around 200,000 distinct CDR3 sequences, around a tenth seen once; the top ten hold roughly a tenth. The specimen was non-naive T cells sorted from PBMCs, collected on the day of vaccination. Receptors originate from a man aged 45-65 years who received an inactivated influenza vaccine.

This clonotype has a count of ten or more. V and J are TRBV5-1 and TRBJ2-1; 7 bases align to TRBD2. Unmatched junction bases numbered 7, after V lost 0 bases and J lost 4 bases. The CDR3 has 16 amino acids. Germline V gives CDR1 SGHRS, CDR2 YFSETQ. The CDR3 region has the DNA TGCGCCAGCAGCTTGGCCCCGCGGGGGATATACAATGAGCAGTTCTTC. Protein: CASSLAPRGIYNEQFF.

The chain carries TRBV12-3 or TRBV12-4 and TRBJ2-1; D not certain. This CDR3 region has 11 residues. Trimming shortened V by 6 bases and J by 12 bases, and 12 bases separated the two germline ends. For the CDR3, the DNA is TGTGCCAGCAGAATTGACGTCGTGCAGTTCTTC. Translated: CASRIDVVQFF.

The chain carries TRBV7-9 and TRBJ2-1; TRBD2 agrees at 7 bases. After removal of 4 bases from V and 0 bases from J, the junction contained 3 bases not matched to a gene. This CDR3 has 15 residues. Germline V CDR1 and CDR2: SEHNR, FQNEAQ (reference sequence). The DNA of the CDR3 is TGTGCCAGCAGCTCTGGGAGGGACTCCTACAATGAGCAGTTCTTC. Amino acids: CASSSGRDSYNEQFF.

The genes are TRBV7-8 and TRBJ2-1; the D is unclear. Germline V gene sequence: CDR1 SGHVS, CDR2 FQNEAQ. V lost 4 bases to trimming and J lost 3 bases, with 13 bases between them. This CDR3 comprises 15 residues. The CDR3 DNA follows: TGTGCCAGCAGCTCCGAGGCTTCATACTACAATGAGCAGTTCTTC. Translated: CASSSEASYYNEQFF.

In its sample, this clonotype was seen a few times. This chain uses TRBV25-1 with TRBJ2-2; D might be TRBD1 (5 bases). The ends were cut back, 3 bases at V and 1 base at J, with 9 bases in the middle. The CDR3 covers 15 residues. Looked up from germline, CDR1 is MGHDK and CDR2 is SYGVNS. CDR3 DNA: TGTGCCAGCAGTGATTCGACAGAGAACACCGGGGAGCTGTTTTTT. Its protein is CASSDSTENTGELFF. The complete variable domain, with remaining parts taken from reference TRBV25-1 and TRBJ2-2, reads EADIYQTPRYLVIGTGKKITLECSQTMGHDKMYWYQQDPGMELHLIHYSYGVNSTEKGDLSSESTVSRIRTEHFPLTLESARPSHTSQYLCASSDSTENTGELFFGEGSRLTVL.

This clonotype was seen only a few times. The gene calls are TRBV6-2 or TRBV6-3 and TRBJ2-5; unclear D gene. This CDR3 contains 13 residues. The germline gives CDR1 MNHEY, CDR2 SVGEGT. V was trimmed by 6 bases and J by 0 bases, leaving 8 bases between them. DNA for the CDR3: TGTGCCAGCAGCCGCTCTTACCAAGAGACCCAGTACTTC. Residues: CASSRSYQETQYF.

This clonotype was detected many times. The CDR3 region is CASRPLGTGNTEAFF. The CDR3 DNA reads as TGTGCCAGCAGACCTCTGGGGACAGGAAACACTGAAGCTTTCTTT. The chain recombines TRBV6-2 or TRBV6-3 with TRBJ1-1; 8 nucleotides align to TRBD1. The CDR3 runs 15 residues. Trimming removed 6 bases from V and 2 bases from J; junction bases left unmatched: 8. Per germline, CDR1 MNHEY and CDR2 SVGEGT.

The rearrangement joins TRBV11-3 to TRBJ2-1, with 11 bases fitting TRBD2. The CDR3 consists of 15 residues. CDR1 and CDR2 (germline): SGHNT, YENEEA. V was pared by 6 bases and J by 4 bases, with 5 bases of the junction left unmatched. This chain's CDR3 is CASSHSGRAYNEQFF. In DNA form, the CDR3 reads TGTGCCAGCAGTCATAGCGGGAGGGCTTACAATGAGCAGTTCTTC.

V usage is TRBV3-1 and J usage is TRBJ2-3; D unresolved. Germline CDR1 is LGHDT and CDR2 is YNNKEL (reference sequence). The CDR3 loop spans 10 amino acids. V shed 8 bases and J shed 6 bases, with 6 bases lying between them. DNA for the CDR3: TGTGCCAGCGCAGGCGATACGCAGTATTTT. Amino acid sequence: CASAGDTQYF.

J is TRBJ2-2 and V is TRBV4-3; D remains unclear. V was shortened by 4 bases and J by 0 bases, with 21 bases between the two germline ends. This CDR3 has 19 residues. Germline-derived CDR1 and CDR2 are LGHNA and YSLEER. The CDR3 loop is CASSRDPQKSFANTGELFF. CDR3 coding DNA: TGCGCCAGCAGCCGCGACCCCCAGAAGAGCTTCGCGAACACCGGGGAGCTGTTTTTT.

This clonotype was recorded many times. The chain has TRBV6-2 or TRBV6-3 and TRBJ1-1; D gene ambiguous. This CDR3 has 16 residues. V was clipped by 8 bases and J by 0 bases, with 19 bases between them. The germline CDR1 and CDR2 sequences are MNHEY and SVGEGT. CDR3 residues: CASGSRTLAMNTEAFF. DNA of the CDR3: TGTGCCAGCGGGTCGAGGACGCTTGCAATGAACACTGAAGCTTTCTTT.

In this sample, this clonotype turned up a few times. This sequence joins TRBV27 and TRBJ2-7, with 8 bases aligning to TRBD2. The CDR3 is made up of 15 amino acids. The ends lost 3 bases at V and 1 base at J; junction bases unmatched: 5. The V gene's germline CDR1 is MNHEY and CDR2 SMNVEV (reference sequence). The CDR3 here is CASSLDGRGSYEQYF. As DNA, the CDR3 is TGTGCCAGCAGTTTGGACGGGAGGGGATCCTACGAGCAGTACTTC.

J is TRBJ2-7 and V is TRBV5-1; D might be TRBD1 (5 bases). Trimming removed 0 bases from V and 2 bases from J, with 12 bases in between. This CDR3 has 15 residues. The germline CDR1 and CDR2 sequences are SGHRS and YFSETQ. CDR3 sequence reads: CASSLAAGPTYEQYF. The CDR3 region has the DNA TGCGCCAGCAGCTTGGCGGCAGGGCCAACCTACGAGCAGTACTTC.

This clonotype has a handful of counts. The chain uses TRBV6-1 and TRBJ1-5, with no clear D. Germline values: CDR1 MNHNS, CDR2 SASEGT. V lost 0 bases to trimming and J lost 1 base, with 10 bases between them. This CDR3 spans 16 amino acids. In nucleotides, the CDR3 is TGTGCCAGCAGTGAAGCGACCGGAGGCAGCAATCAGCCCCAGCATTTT. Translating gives CASSEATGGSNQPQHF.

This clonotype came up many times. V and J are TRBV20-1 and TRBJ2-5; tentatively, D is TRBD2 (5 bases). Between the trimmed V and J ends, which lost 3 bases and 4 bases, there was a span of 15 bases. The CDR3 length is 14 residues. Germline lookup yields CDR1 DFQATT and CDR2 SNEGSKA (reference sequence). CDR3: CSASPVTRSETQYF. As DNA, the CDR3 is TGCAGTGCTAGTCCCGTAACTAGATCAGAGACCCAGTACTTC.

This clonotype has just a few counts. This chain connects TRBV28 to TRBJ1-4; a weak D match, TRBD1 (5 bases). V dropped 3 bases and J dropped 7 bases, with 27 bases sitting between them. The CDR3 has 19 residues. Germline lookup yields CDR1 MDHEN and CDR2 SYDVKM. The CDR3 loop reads CASSFLGSGGRLFSEKLFF. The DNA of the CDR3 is TGTGCCAGCAGTTTTTTGGGTTCGGGGGGACGCCTTTTCAGTGAAAAACTGTTTTTT.

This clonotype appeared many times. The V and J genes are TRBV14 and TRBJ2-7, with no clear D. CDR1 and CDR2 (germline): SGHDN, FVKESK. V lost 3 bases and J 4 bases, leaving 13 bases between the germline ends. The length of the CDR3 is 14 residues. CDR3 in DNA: TGTGCCAGCAGCCATACCCTGGGGTTGTACGAGCAGTACTTC. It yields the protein CASSHTLGLYEQYF.

CDR3 sequence: CASSPVGGSLGKETQYF. The CDR3, as DNA: TGTGCCAGCAGCCCGGTGGGCGGGAGCTTGGGGAAAGAGACCCAGTACTTC. The chain combines TRBV5-4 with TRBJ2-5, with TRBD2 matching over 7 bases. The V gene's germline CDR1 is SGHNT and CDR2 YYREEE (reference sequence). The CDR3 consists of 17 residues. Trimming removed 4 bases from V and 3 bases from J; junction bases left unmatched: 15. The full variable domain, completed using reference TRBV5-4 and TRBJ2-5, is ETGVTQSPTHLIKTRGQQVTLRCSSQSGHNTVSWYQQALGQGPQFIFQYYREEENGRGNFPPRFSGLQFPNYSSELNVNALELDDSALYLCASSPVGGSLGKETQYFGPGTRLLVL.

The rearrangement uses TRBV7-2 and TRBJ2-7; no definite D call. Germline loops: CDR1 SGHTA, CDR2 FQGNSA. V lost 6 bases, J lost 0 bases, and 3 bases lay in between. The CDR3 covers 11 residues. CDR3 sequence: CASRYSYEQYF. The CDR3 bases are TGTGCCAGCAGGTACTCCTACGAGCAGTACTTC. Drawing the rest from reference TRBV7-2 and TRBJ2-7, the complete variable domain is GAGVSQSPSNKVTEKGKDVELRCDPISGHTALYWYRQSLGQGLEFLIYFQGNSAPDKSGLPSDRFSAERTGGSVSTLTIQRTQQEDSAVYLCASRYSYEQYFGPGTRLTVT.

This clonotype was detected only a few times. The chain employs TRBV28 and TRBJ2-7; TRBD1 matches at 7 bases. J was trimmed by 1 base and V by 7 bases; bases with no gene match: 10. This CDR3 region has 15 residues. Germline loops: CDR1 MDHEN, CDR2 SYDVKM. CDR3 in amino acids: CASTEAGTVSYEQYF. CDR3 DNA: TGTGCCAGCACTGAAGCCGGGACAGTTTCCTACGAGCAGTACTTC.

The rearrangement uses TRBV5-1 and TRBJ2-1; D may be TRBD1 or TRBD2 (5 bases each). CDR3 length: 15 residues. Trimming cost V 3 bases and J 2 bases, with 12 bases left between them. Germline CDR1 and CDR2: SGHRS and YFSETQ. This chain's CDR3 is CASSSGTPPYNEQFF. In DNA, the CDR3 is TGCGCCAGCAGCTCCGGGACCCCCCCCTACAATGAGCAGTTCTTC.

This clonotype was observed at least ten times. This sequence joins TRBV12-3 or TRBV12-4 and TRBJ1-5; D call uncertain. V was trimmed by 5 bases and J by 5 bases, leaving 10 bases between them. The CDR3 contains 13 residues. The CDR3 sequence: CASSPTGYQPQHF. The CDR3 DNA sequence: TGTGCCAGCAGTCCGACGGGTTATCAGCCCCAGCATTTT.

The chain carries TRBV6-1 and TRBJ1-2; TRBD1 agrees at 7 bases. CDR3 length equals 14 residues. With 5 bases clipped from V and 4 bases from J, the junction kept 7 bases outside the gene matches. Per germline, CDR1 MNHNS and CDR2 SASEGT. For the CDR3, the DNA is TGTGCCAGCAGTCGAGGGGGACAGCTCTATGGCTACACCTTC. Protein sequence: CASSRGGQLYGYTF.

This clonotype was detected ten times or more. CDR3 in DNA: TGTGCCAGGTCCAGGGATACATCTCACTACAATGAGCAGTTCTTC. It encodes CARSRDTSHYNEQFF. The chain uses TRBV2 and TRBJ2-1, with D perhaps TRBD1 (5 bases). Trimming removed 9 bases from V and 3 bases from J, with 18 bases in between. The CDR3 is made up of 15 amino acids. Germline loops: CDR1 SNHLY, CDR2 FYNNEI.

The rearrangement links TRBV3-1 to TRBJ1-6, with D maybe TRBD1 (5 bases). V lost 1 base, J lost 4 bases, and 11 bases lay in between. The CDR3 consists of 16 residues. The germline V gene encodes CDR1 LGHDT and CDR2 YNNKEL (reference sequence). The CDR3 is CASSQVPGPYNSPLHF. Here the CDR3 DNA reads TGTGCCAGCAGCCAAGTGCCGGGACCATATAATTCACCCCTCCACTTT. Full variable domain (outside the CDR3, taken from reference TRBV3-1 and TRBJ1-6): DTAVSQTPKYLVTQMGNDKSIKCEQNLGHDTMYWYKQDSKKFLKIMFSYNNKELIINETVPNRFSPKSPDKAHLNLHINSLELGDSAVYFCASSQVPGPYNSPLHFGNGTRLTVT.